These T cell receptor beta chains were read from a single sample in a study of PD-L1 blockade in urothelial cancer. The table came from immunoSEQ multiplex PCR; TCRdb's copy has only in-frame clones and leaves some out. The sample consists of 15,000 to 20,000 clones, over 80% of them appearing once. The material was PBMCs, obtained around atezolizumab (anti-PD-L1) treatment. The receptors come from a man aged 45 to 65 with urothelial cancer. Both conserved end residues are part of each CDR3. The order of the fields is clone size, V gene, J gene, D gene, CDR3 length, CDR3 protein, CDR3 DNA. D genes are given only for firm matches. Not every row has a clone size; where given, it reads once, few, many or a size class.

once	TRBV7-2	TRBJ2-1	-	17	CASSLVSGGNSYNEQFF	TGTGCCAGCAGCTTAGTTTCTGGGGGGAACTCCTACAATGAGCAGTTCTTC
-	TRBV2	TRBJ2-3	-	14	CASTKDREGDTQYF	TGTGCCAGCACTAAGGACAGGGAGGGCGATACGCAGTATTTT
-	TRBV9	TRBJ2-1	-	17	CASSVGGGGPSYNEQFF	TGTGCCAGCAGCGTTGGGGGTGGGGGCCCTTCCTACAATGAGCAGTTCTTC
-	TRBV12-5	TRBJ1-1	-	14	CASGLVGLDTEAFF	TGTGCTAGTGGTTTGGTGGGGCTTGACACTGAAGCTTTCTTT
-	TRBV6-4	TRBJ1-4	TRBD1	14	CASSDSTTGGKLFF	TGTGCCAGCAGTGACTCGACAACAGGGGGAAAACTGTTTTTT
-	TRBV5-1	TRBJ2-2	-	15	CASSLWQENTGELFF	TGCGCCAGCAGCTTGTGGCAGGAGAACACCGGGGAGCTGTTTTTT
-	TRBV18	TRBJ1-1	TRBD1	16	CASSRSAPGGFTEAFF	TGTGCCAGCTCACGTTCCGCACCAGGGGGCTTCACTGAAGCTTTCTTT
once	TRBV11-1	TRBJ1-1	-	15	CASSLIFAGGTEAFF	TGTGCCAGCAGCTTAATTTTCGCGGGGGGCACTGAAGCTTTCTTT
-	TRBV6-5	TRBJ2-5	-	14	CASSYSGSLGTQYF	TGTGCCAGCAGTTACTCCGGTTCTCTTGGGACCCAGTACTTC
-	TRBV15	TRBJ2-7	TRBD2	14	CATSRQTSGIEQYF	TGTGCCACCAGCAGACAGACTAGCGGGATTGAGCAGTACTTC
-	TRBV5-1	TRBJ2-2	TRBD1	16	CASSLWTGGIEGELFF	TGCGCCAGCAGCTTATGGACAGGGGGCATCGAGGGGGAGCTGTTTTTT
-	TRBV18	TRBJ1-1	TRBD1	15	CASSLTGERSTEAFF	TGTGCCAGCTCACTTACAGGGGAGAGGAGCACTGAAGCTTTCTTT
-	TRBV7-9	TRBJ1-6	TRBD1	16	CASSFLPQGASSPLHF	TGTGCCAGCAGCTTTTTACCACAGGGGGCGAGTTCACCCCTCCACTTT
-	TRBV30	TRBJ2-7	-	12	CAWRADNYEQYF	TGTGCCTGGAGGGCCGACAACTACGAGCAGTACTTC
-	TRBV5-1	TRBJ1-6	-	14	CASSLRQANSPLHF	TGCGCCAGCAGCTTGCGACAAGCTAATTCACCCCTCCACTTT
-	TRBV11-1	TRBJ1-6	-	16	CASSAHGSSYNSPLHF	TGTGCCAGCAGCGCCCACGGGAGCTCCTATAATTCACCCCTCCACTTT
-	TRBV5-1	TRBJ1-1	-	14	CASSGSGGNTEAFF	TGCGCCAGCAGCGGTAGCGGGGGGAACACTGAAGCTTTCTTT
few	TRBV27	TRBJ2-1	TRBD2	15	CASGLAGGSYNEQFF	TGTGCCAGTGGACTAGCGGGGGGCTCCTACAATGAGCAGTTCTTC
once	TRBV19	TRBJ2-5	-	13	CASSADITGTQYF	TGTGCCAGTAGTGCCGATATTACGGGGACCCAGTACTTC
-	TRBV2	TRBJ2-7	-	15	CASSAETPSSYEQYF	TGTGCCAGCAGTGCGGAGACTCCAAGCTCCTACGAGCAGTACTTC
-	TRBV5-1	TRBJ2-7	-	15	CASSLEVARIYEQYF	TGCGCCAGCAGCTTGGAGGTCGCCAGGATTTACGAGCAGTACTTC
-	TRBV5-6	TRBJ2-3	TRBD1	15	CASPPEGGAADTQYF	TGTGCCAGCCCCCCCGAAGGGGGCGCGGCAGATACGCAGTATTTT
-	TRBV5-1	TRBJ1-2	TRBD1	14	CASSPGQGAGGYTF	TGCGCCAGCAGCCCGGGACAGGGGGCCGGTGGCTACACCTTC
few	TRBV10-2	TRBJ2-1	-	14	CASSWGLEGDEQFF	TGCGCCAGCAGTTGGGGGCTCGAAGGTGATGAGCAGTTCTTC
few	TRBV5-1	TRBJ1-1	-	17	CASSLGEISQGNTEAFF	TGCGCCAGCAGCTTGGGAGAAATATCTCAGGGGAACACTGAAGCTTTCTTT
once	TRBV18	TRBJ1-6	TRBD1	14	CASSRTGERSPLHF	TGTGCCAGCTCACGTACAGGGGAACGGTCACCCCTCCACTTT
-	TRBV15	TRBJ1-1	TRBD1	14	CATSSDRGNTEAFF	TGTGCCACCAGCAGTGACAGGGGAAACACTGAAGCTTTCTTT
-	TRBV10-3	TRBJ2-1	TRBD2	15	CAISLAGAAANEQFF	TGTGCCATCAGTCTAGCGGGGGCCGCGGCCAATGAGCAGTTCTTC
once	TRBV27	TRBJ1-5	TRBD1	15	CASSFGQGGNQPQHF	TGTGCCAGCAGTTTTGGACAGGGCGGCAATCAGCCCCAGCATTTT
-	TRBV5-4	TRBJ2-5	TRBD2	17	CASSLKGTSGRNETQYF	TGTGCCAGCAGCCTAAAGGGGACTAGCGGGAGGAATGAGACCCAGTACTTC
-	TRBV9	TRBJ2-3	TRBD2	14	CASSAGGALDTQYF	TGTGCCAGCAGCGCGGGGGGGGCCTTAGATACGCAGTATTTT
-	TRBV6-5	TRBJ2-1	-	11	CASSHGGEQFF	TGTGCCAGCAGTCACGGGGGTGAGCAGTTCTTC
-	TRBV11-3	TRBJ2-3	TRBD2	18	CASSFGLAGGSPTDTQYF	TGTGCCAGCAGCTTCGGACTAGCGGGGGGGAGCCCCACAGATACGCAGTATTTT
once	TRBV2	TRBJ2-2	-	14	CASFREKVGGELFF	TGTGCCAGCTTTCGGGAGAAGGTCGGCGGGGAGCTGTTTTTT
-	TRBV27	TRBJ2-7	TRBD2	15	CASSSRAGGKYEQYF	TGTGCCAGCAGTTCCAGAGCGGGAGGGAAGTACGAGCAGTACTTC
-	TRBV28	TRBJ1-4	-	13	CASSTQSGEKLFF	TGTGCCAGCAGTACCCAGAGCGGCGAAAAACTGTTTTTT
-	TRBV7-9	TRBJ1-4	-	16	CASSLSDSGTNEKLFF	TGTGCCAGCAGCTTGTCGGACTCGGGGACTAATGAAAAACTGTTTTTT
-	TRBV28	TRBJ2-3	-	14	CASKETHNTDTQYF	TGTGCCAGCAAGGAGACCCACAACACAGATACGCAGTATTTT